Following are 11 T cell receptor beta chains from one sample sequenced in a study of cytotoxic CD8 clonotypes in ibrutinib-treated CLL. The repertoire was sequenced with immunoSEQ multiplex PCR; TCRdb's copy has only in-frame clones and lacks some. Here the sample spans 12,000 or so clones, around 81% being singletons. The sample consisted of PBMCs, taken at disease progression, from a patient treated with ibrutinib. The receptor set was obtained from a human donor with chronic lymphocytic leukemia.

The chain combines TRBV29-1 with TRBJ2-7; D remains unclear. Germline V gene sequence: CDR1 SQVTM, CDR2 ANQGSEA. The CDR3 covers 14 residues. Trimming took off 0 bases at V and 0 bases at J, with 9 bases between the two ends. CDR3 residues: CSVEDAESSYEQYF. The DNA of the CDR3 is TGCAGCGTTGAAGATGCCGAGAGCTCCTACGAGCAGTACTTC.

The rearrangement links TRBV28 to TRBJ2-5; tentatively, D is TRBD1 (6 bases). Germline-derived CDR1 and CDR2 are MDHEN and SYDVKM. The germline V and J ends were trimmed by 2 bases and 5 bases, with 18 bases remaining between them. The CDR3 contains 16 residues. CDR3 in amino acids: CASSLMQGLVWETQYF. CDR3 in DNA: TGTGCCAGCAGTTTAATGCAGGGGCTCGTTTGGGAGACCCAGTACTTC. The complete variable domain, with remaining parts taken from reference TRBV28 and TRBJ2-5, reads DVKVTQSSRYLVKRTGEKVFLECVQDMDHENMFWYRQDPGLGLRLIYFSYDVKMKEKGDIPEGYSVSREKKERFSLILESASTNQTSMYLCASSLMQGLVWETQYFGPGTRLLVL.

On this clone itself: The junction departs from the called germline gene at one end, perhaps through a read error. V gene TRBV5-1 combines with J gene TRBJ2-3; 10 nucleotides match TRBD1. This CDR3 has 11 residues. The germline V gene encodes CDR1 SGHRS and CDR2 YFSETQ. DNA for the CDR3: TGCGCCAGCAGCACGGGACAGGGGACGCATTTT. This gives the protein CASSTGQGTHF.

V and J are TRBV30 and TRBJ2-7; 8 bases fit TRBD2. CDR1 and CDR2 from the germline V gene are GTSNPN and SVGIG (reference sequence). V trimming: 2 bases; J trimming: 4 bases; junction bases outside the gene matches: 4. CDR3 length: 13 amino acids. CDR3 sequence (DNA): TGTGCCTGGAGTTTAGGACTAGCATACGAGCAGTACTTC. This gives the protein CAWSLGLAYEQYF.

V gene TRBV19 combines with J gene TRBJ1-5, with 7 bases lining up with TRBD1. V dropped 0 bases and J dropped 4; count of bases not matched to a gene: 3. The germline CDR1 and CDR2 sequences are LNHDA and SQIVND (reference sequence). This CDR3 has 15 residues. The CDR3 spells CASSIDGTANQPQHF. CDR3 sequence (DNA): TGTGCCAGTAGTATAGATGGGACAGCTAATCAGCCCCAGCATTTT.

This rearrangement joins TRBV11-2 to TRBJ2-2; tentatively, D is TRBD2 (6 bases). Germline-derived CDR1 and CDR2 are SGHAT and FQNNGV. Trimming removed 1 base at V and 0 bases at J, with 12 bases between. This CDR3 is built from 17 residues. Here the CDR3 reads CASSLALANTNTGELFF. The CDR3 nucleotides read TGTGCCAGCAGCTTAGCCCTAGCGAATACGAACACCGGGGAGCTGTTTTTT.

This chain links TRBV6-5 with TRBJ2-7, with D uncertain. This CDR3 has 13 amino acids. CDR1 is MNHEY, CDR2 SVGAGI, per germline. Trimming stripped 4 bases from V and 6 bases from J, with 13 bases between. CDR3 bases: TGTGCCAGCAGTTCTCCATTCTCCGGCGAGCAGTACTTC. It yields the protein CASSSPFSGEQYF.

The V and J genes are TRBV27 and TRBJ2-1, with 7 bases lining up with TRBD2. This CDR3 is built from 16 residues. The V and J ends lost 3 bases and 0 bases, in that order; junction bases with no gene match: 5. Germline V gene data show CDR1 as MNHEY and CDR2 as SMNVEV (reference sequence). Here the CDR3 reads CASSFSGGRSYNEQFF. CDR3 coding DNA: TGTGCCAGCAGTTTCTCGGGAGGCCGCTCCTACAATGAGCAGTTCTTC.

CDR3 in amino acids: CASSIAGTRRGQPQHF. Here the CDR3 DNA reads TGTGCCAGTAGTATTGCCGGGACACGGAGGGGTCAGCCCCAGCATTTT. This chain uses TRBV19 with TRBJ1-5; perhaps TRBD1 as D (6 bases). The CDR3 runs 16 residues. Per the germline V gene, CDR1 is LNHDA and CDR2 is SQIVND (reference sequence). The germline V and J ends were trimmed by 3 bases and 6 bases, with 18 bases remaining between them.

The V gene is TRBV19, the J gene TRBJ2-1; 10 bases agree with TRBD2. The CDR3 is 18 amino acids. Germline CDR1 reads LNHDA; CDR2 reads SQIVND (reference sequence). The V segment lost 2 bases and the J segment 7 bases; nucleotides outside the gene matches: 14. CDR3 in amino acids: CASSILPSQASGSNEQFF. The CDR3, as DNA: TGTGCCAGTAGTATATTACCCTCCCAGGCTAGCGGGAGTAATGAGCAGTTCTTC.

The chain uses TRBV7-3 and TRBJ2-5, with D perhaps being TRBD1 or TRBD2 (5 bases each). The CDR3 is 13 residues long. The V end was cut by 3 bases, the J end by 2 bases, with 7 bases between. Germline V CDR1 and CDR2: SGHTA, FQGTGA. The CDR3 loop reads CASSLGRQETQYF. The CDR3 nucleotides read TGTGCCAGCAGCTTGGGACGTCAAGAGACCCAGTACTTC.